This paragraph covers one TCR beta chain sequence. Expressed TCRB transcripts were sequenced after all isolated RNA was converted to cDNA. Clones were read by immunoSEQ multiplex PCR, and TCRdb kept only the in-frame ones, dropping some. The sample consists of approximately 400,000 clones, more than 12% of them appearing once. This sample is drawn from a study of beta chain features in type 1 diabetes. With V trimmed by 4 bases and J by 7 bases, 9 bases remained unmatched. This CDR3 region has 16 residues. The germline V gene encodes CDR1 SGDLS and CDR2 YYNGEE. Sequences were obtained from naive CD4+ T cells from blood. The rearrangement uses TRBV9 and TRBJ2-2, with 11 bases aligning to TRBD2. The sequence was obtained from a woman between 18 and 29 years old in good health. CDR3 DNA: TGTGCCAGCAGCCTTACTAGCGGGAGAAGCAGCGGGGAGCTGTTTTTT. Translation: CASSLTSGRSSGELFF. Combining the CDR3 with reference TRBV9 and TRBJ2-2 gives the whole variable domain DSGVTQTPKHLITATGQRVTLRCSPRSGDLSVYWYQQSLDQGLQFLIQYYNGEERAKGNILERFSAQQFPDLHSELNLSSLELGDSALYFCASSLTSGRSSGELFFGEGSRLTVL.